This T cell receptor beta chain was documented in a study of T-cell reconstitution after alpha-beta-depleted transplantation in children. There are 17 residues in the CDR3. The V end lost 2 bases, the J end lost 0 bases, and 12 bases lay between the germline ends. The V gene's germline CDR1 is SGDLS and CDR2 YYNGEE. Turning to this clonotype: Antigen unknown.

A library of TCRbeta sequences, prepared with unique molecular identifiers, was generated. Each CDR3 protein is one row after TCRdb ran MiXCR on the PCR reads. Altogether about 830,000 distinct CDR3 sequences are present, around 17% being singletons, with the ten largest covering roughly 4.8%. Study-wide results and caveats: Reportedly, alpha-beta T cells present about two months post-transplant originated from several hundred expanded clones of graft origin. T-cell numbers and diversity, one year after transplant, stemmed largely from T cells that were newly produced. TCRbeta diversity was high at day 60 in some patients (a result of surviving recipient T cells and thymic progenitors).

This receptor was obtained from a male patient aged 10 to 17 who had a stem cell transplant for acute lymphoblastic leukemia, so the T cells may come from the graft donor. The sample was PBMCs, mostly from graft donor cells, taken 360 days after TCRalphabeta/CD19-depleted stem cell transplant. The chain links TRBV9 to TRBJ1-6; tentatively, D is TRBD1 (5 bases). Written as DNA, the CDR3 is TGTGCCAGCAGCGTCGGGACCCTAAGCTCCTATAATTCACCCCTCCACTTT. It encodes CASSVGTLSSYNSPLHF.